A selection of T cell receptor beta chains follows, all from one sample in a study of Ad26.COV2.S vaccination and SARS-CoV-2 variants. Repertoires were generated with immunoSEQ multiplex PCR, while TCRdb's copy carries only in-frame clones and drops some. Found here are about half a million clones, about 88% of them singletons; the top ten hold 1.7%. Sequences were derived from peripheral blood, sampled in a trial of Ad26.COV2.S vaccine versus placebo. Receptors originate from a person aged 18 to 59 who received the Ad26.COV2.S COVID-19 vaccine or a placebo. Each CDR3 is given without its conserved first and last residue. A row's size may be missing; if present it is once, few, many or a size class.

clone size | J gene | V gene | CDR3 protein
NA | TRBJ1-2 | TRBV7-2 | ASSAASGGVGGYT
NA | TRBJ1-1 | TRBV7-9 | ASSWSGTGEAF
NA | TRBJ2-2 | TRBV9 | ASVAGEVGELF
NA | TRBJ2-3 | TRBV6-5 | ASSPGGRRTDTQY
NA | TRBJ2-1 | TRBV9 | ASSAEAEDEQF
NA | TRBJ1-1 | TRBV30 | AWSVLHEAF
NA | TRBJ1-2 | TRBV2 | ATWGSQKREFGYT
NA | TRBJ1-6 | TRBV5-1 | ASSQGDSLNSPLH
NA | TRBJ2-1 | TRBV14 | ASSRRSYNEQF
NA | TRBJ1-6 | TRBV6-5 | ASSYLGQESGSPLH
NA | TRBJ2-7 | TRBV18 | ASSPDRSGKQY
NA | TRBJ1-4 | TRBV30 | AWKKEWGVDEKLF
few | TRBJ2-3 | TRBV28 | ASSGLGTSGGHGTDTQY
once | TRBJ2-7 | TRBV7-8 | ASSSGRKRTSGSGYEQY
once | TRBJ2-1 | TRBV29-1 | SVDGKREGSYNEQF
once | TRBJ1-3 | TRBV18 | ASSREPGNTIY
NA | TRBJ2-2 | TRBV2 | ASRDGTSGLPGELF
NA | TRBJ1-4 | TRBV19 | ASKVGSYLNEKLF
NA | TRBJ1-1 | TRBV28 | ASSLTSQREAF
NA | TRBJ2-7 | TRBV5-1 | ASSAYPGQGLYEQY
NA | TRBJ2-7 | TRBV3-1/TRBV3-2 | ASSQDRWPARYEQY
NA | TRBJ2-7 | TRBV9 | ASSVGVAYEQY
NA | TRBJ2-7 | TRBV4-3 | ASSQDWSGTLSYEQY
NA | TRBJ2-3 | TRBV2 | ASSGPGLGVSTDTQY
NA | TRBJ1-6 | TRBV18 | ASSLQTGRNSPLH
NA | TRBJ1-2 | TRBV7-9 | ASSPRTGELYGYT